The next 2 T cell receptor beta chains were all read from a single sample in a study of blood T cells in healthy people across ages. Primers used in a second PCR of about 6 to 11 cycles were a sample-barcoded 5' primer and a J-beta primer mix. TCRdb re-derived calls from the 5' RACE reads in MiXCR, one entry per CDR3 protein. The sample records about 1,400,000 distinct CDR3 sequences, about 40% being singletons. What was sequenced was blood. These receptors were taken from a woman in her late teens or twenties in good health.

This clonotype was counted a few times. The gene calls are TRBV18 and TRBJ2-1; a possible D gene is TRBD2 (5 bases). Germline CDR1 and CDR2: KGHSH and LQKENI. Trimming took off 3 bases at V and 4 bases at J, with 10 bases between the two ends. The CDR3 covers 14 residues. The CDR3 sequence is CASSPPGKYNEQFF. Here the CDR3 DNA reads TGTGCCAGCTCACCTCCGGGAAAGTACAATGAGCAGTTCTTC.

The V and J genes are TRBV21-1 and TRBJ2-7. TRBV21-1 is assigned pseudogene status. This CDR3 region has 13 residues. For the CDR3, the DNA is TGTGCCAGCAGCAAAGCGCTCCCCTACGAGCAGTACTTC. As protein: CASSKALPYEQYF.